This T cell receptor beta chain is from a study of blood T cell repertoires in COVID-19 (TCRdb year 2020). General notes on the study: Collaborator samples came from the United States, Italy and Spain and covered acute and convalescent phases of COVID-19. The material from the prospective study consisted of cDNA or gDNA derived from T cells, B-cell-depleted T cells, or PBMCs. The dataset comprised deeply sampled blood TCRbeta repertoires from subjects exposed to, actively infected with, or recovered from COVID-19. The repertoires were released in a freely available public database meant as a resource for research on the immune response to SARS-CoV-2. The samples were drawn from two sources: the first 160 participants of the ongoing ImmuneRACE study, and about 1,300 subjects contributed by 6 global collaborators. Sample metadata almost always included a de-identified subject ID, COVID-19 status, age in years and sex. HLA class I and class II types, where available, came from metadata supplied by the sample provider rather than from assay-based typing. Study-wide findings and limitations: How much clinical and demographic metadata was included differed by source and by participant, and the metadata was provided uncurated.

The collaborating institutions used their own protocols to collect whole blood in K2EDTA tubes. Collaborator samples were shipped for TCRbeta analysis as frozen whole blood, isolated PBMCs, or DNA extracted from either sample type. TCRbeta CDR3 regions were amplified from genomic DNA by means of the immunoSEQ Assay, a bias-controlled multiplex PCR. Per the original workflow: The number of nucleated cells in each sample was estimated from the amplification of reference gene primers within the assay. Sequence reads were collapsed and filtered to measure the absolute abundance of every unique TCRbeta CDR3 rearrangement. For each sample, productive Simpson clonality was calculated by taking the square root of Simpson's diversity index across productive rearrangements. TCRdb retrieved this table from immuneACCESS and kept in-frame rearrangements only. Not all clones are present; in checked studies, unresolved V genes account for under half, and no reason is known for the remainder. V and J calls and clone size are as listed in that table; D and trimming were resolved from the DNA. This sample holds 250,000 to 300,000 clones; roughly 85% were observed only once. 5.1% of the sample rests with the top ten.

Ends trimmed: V by 4 bases, J by 0 bases; bases unmatched to a gene: 8. The germline V gene encodes CDR1 ENHRY and CDR2 SYGVKD. CDR3 length: 19 amino acids, cysteine to phenylalanine. Only the CDR3 DNA is retained, 57 bases long and in frame from the first base. Comment on this clone: Its antigen target is currently unknown. No clone much larger than this one lies a single base away; base qualities are absent.

This clonotype originated in a man in his forties or fifties with active or convalescent COVID-19. Sequenced material: peripheral blood. The chain employs TRBV10-3 and TRBJ2-1; 14 central bases correspond to TRBD2. CDR3 protein: CAISGLAGGIRSSYNEQFF. The nucleotide sequence reads TGTGCCATCAGTGGACTAGCGGGAGGGATACGGAGCTCCTACAATGAGCAGTTCTTC.